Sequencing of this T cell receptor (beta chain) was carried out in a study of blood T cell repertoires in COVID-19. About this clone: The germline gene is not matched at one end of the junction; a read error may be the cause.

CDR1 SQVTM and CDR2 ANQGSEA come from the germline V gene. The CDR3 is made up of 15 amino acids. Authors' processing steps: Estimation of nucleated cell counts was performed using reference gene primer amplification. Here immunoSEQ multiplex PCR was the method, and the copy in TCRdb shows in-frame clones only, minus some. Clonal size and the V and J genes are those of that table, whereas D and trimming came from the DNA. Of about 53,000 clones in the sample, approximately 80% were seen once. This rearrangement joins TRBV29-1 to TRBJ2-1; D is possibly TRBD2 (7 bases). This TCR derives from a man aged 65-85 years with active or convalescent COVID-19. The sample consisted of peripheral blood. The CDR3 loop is CSVVGGQVSFNEQFF. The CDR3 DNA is TGCAGCGTTGTGGGGGGGCAGGTTTCCTTCAATGAGCAGTTCTTC.